The source of this TCR beta chain is a study of blood T cells in healthy people across ages. The CDR3 spans 19 residues. J gave up 4 bases and V 3 bases, and 13 bases lay outside the gene matches. Germline values: CDR1 MNHNS, CDR2 SASEGT. A note on this clonotype: Its antigen remains unidentified.

Study outcomes and limitations: Per million T cells, TCR beta diversity dropped roughly linearly as age increased.

It was with a sample-barcoded 5' primer and a J-beta primer mix that a second PCR of about 7 to 12 cycles was run. One entry per CDR3 protein results from TCRdb running MiXCR on the 5' RACE reads. There are around 1.5 million distinct CDR3 sequences in the sample; about 35% occur only once, and 11% lies in the top ten. Sequenced: blood. The source of this sequence is a woman aged 25-40 years in good health. The V call is TRBV6-1, the J call TRBJ2-5; 14 positions agree with TRBD2. CDR3 sequence (DNA): TGTGCCAGCAGTGACGTCCGACTAGCGGGAGGGAGTAATGCAGAGACCCAGTACTTC. It translates to CASSDVRLAGGSNAETQYF.